These 3 T cell receptor beta chains share one sample of origin, sequenced in a study of blood T cells in healthy people across ages. For the second PCR, which ran for roughly 6 to 12 cycles, a sample-barcoded 5' primer and a J-beta primer mix were used. A single record per CDR3 protein comes from TCRdb applying MiXCR to the 5' RACE reads. Altogether over 950,000 distinct CDR3 sequences are present, roughly 51% being singletons, with the ten largest covering 20% to 25%. Material: blood. The receptors shown here come from a woman between 55 and 75 years old in good health.

This chain links TRBV2 with TRBJ2-1; D possibly corresponds to TRBD2 (7 bases). The J call may be faulty, since TRBJ2-7 better matches the DNA end. The CDR3 spans 14 residues. Germline CDR1 reads SNHLY; CDR2 reads FYNNEI. For the CDR3, the DNA is TGTGCCAGCAGAGGGGGGGAGGCCTTGCACGAGCAGTACTTC. Its protein product is CASRGGEALHEQYF.

The gene calls are TRBV12-3 or TRBV12-4 and TRBJ2-5; TRBD2 aligns across 9 bases. This CDR3 has 15 residues. Trimming cost V 8 bases and J 5 bases; bases outside gene matches: 12. CDR3 sequence reads: CASCPGAGGLETQYF. DNA for the CDR3: TGTGCCAGCTGCCCGGGAGCGGGAGGCTTGGAGACCCAGTACTTC.

The chain has TRBV12-3 or TRBV12-4 and TRBJ2-3; no clear D. With 3 bases removed from V and 0 bases from J, the gap between germline ends came to 10 bases. This CDR3 is 15 amino acids long. The CDR3 spells CASSFGSHSTDTQYF. For the CDR3, the DNA is TGTGCCAGCAGTTTCGGTAGCCACAGCACAGATACGCAGTATTTT.